The 8 T cell receptor beta chains given below trace back to one sample, sequenced in a study of blood T cell repertoires in COVID-19. The method was immunoSEQ multiplex PCR; TCRdb's version includes in-frame clones alone and lacks a portion of them. The sample lists around 260,000 clones; around nine tenths were seen once. Sequencing was performed on peripheral blood. These receptors were collected from a man between 35 and 55 years old who had recovered from COVID-19.

The rearrangement joins TRBV30 to TRBJ2-7; TRBD1 agrees at 8 bases. The germline V gene has CDR1 GTSNPN and CDR2 SVGIG (reference sequence). The CDR3 is 12 residues long. Unmatched junction bases numbered 3, after V lost 4 bases and J lost 4 bases. The CDR3 DNA sequence: TGTGCCTGGACTACAGGGGGATACGAGCAGTACTTC. It codes for CAWTTGGYEQYF.

V usage is TRBV29-1 and J usage is TRBJ2-5; the match to TRBD2 covers 15 bases. V shed 8 bases and J 5 bases; nucleotides not matched to a gene: 9. This CDR3 is built from 15 residues. From germline, CDR1 is SQVTM and CDR2 ANQGSEA. CDR3 residues: CSLKGTSGGPETQYF. The CDR3 nucleotides read TGCAGCTTAAAAGGGACTAGCGGGGGGCCGGAGACCCAGTACTTC. Together with reference TRBV29-1 and TRBJ2-5, the CDR3 gives the full variable domain: SAVISQKPSRDICQRGTSLTIQCQVDSQVTMMFWYRQQPGQSLTLIATANQGSEATYESGFVIDKFPISRPNLTFSTLTVSNMSPEDSSIYLCSLKGTSGGPETQYFGPGTRLLVL.

Remarks on this clone: A single base separates this from a much larger clone, so it may be a read error. This chain connects TRBV23-1 to TRBJ1-5, with TRBD1 as a possible D gene (5 bases). TRBV23-1 qualifies as an ORF whose function is uncertain. V lost 4 bases to trimming and J lost 0 bases, with 7 bases between them. CDR3 length equals 14 residues. The CDR3 DNA sequence: TGCGCCAGCAGTCCGACAGATAGCAATCAGCCCCAGCATTTT. This translates into CASSPTDSNQPQHF.

The rearrangement joins TRBV5-1 to TRBJ2-3; 10 positions agree with TRBD1. The CDR3 has 15 amino acids. Germline lookup yields CDR1 SGHRS and CDR2 YFSETQ. V shed 4 bases and J 4 bases; nucleotides not matched to a gene: 6. In nucleotides, the CDR3 is TGCGCCAGCAGCACCAGGGACAGGGGCGCAGATACGCAGTATTTT. Residues: CASSTRDRGADTQYF.

The gene calls are TRBV6-6 and TRBJ2-5, with 7 bases aligning to TRBD2. Looked up from germline, CDR1 is MNHNY and CDR2 is SVGAGI (reference sequence). J lost 5 bases, V lost 6 bases, and 9 bases had no gene match. The CDR3 runs 14 residues. Written as DNA, the CDR3 is TGTGCCAGCAGCTTAAAAAGCGGGGCCGAGACCCAGTACTTC. Residues: CASSLKSGAETQYF.

This clone was observed a single time. The chain joins TRBV4-1 to TRBJ2-7; tentatively, D is TRBD2 (5 bases). V dropped 4 bases and J dropped 0 bases, with 16 bases sitting between them. From germline, CDR1 is MGHRA and CDR2 YSYEKL. This CDR3 has 16 amino acids. The CDR3 nucleotides are TGCGCCAGCAGCCGCTCGATAGCGACGAGCTCCTACGAGCAGTACTTC. Translated, it gives CASSRSIATSSYEQYF.

The rearrangement joins TRBV7-2 to TRBJ2-7, with a weak D call TRBD1 (5 bases). CDR1 is SGHTA and CDR2 is FQGNSA in the germline V gene. Trimming shortened V by 1 base and J by 6 bases, and 16 bases separated the two germline ends. The length of the CDR3 is 15 residues. CDR3: CASSLGYRIASEQYF. DNA for the CDR3: TGTGCCAGCAGCTTAGGGTACAGGATCGCGTCCGAGCAGTACTTC.

The chain employs TRBV10-2 and TRBJ2-7; 12 nucleotides agree with TRBD2. V lost 5 bases, J lost 2 bases, and 4 bases stayed unmatched. The length of the CDR3 is 15 residues. The germline V gene has CDR1 WSHSY and CDR2 SAAADI. The CDR3 DNA reads as TGCGCCAGCAGTCCGACTAGCGGGGGACCCTACGAGCAGTACTTC. This sequence encodes CASSPTSGGPYEQYF.